This T cell receptor (beta chain) was found in a study of blood T cell repertoires in COVID-19. Across the study: The United States, Italy and Spain supplied acute and convalescent COVID-19 samples. Sample material is recorded as cDNA or gDNA derived from T cells, B-cell-depleted T cells, or PBMCs.

Original handling: Nucleated cell number was recorded as an estimate derived from reference gene primer amplification. TCRdb's table, derived via immunoSEQ multiplex PCR, lists solely in-frame clones and lacks some. Clonal size and the V and J genes are those of that table, whereas D and trimming came from the DNA. The sample holds more than 150,000 clones; more than 70% are singletons and the top ten take around 2.3%. The CDR3 has 13 residues. Germline CDR1 is SGHNT and CDR2 is YENEEA. V dropped 1 base and J dropped 9 bases, with 10 bases sitting between them. V is TRBV11-3 and J is TRBJ2-1; perhaps TRBD1 as D (6 bases). The TCR comes from a man aged 35-49 years with active or convalescent COVID-19. Material: peripheral blood. CDR3 in DNA: TGTGCCAGCAGCTTAGCCAGGGGTGGTGAGCAGTTCTTC. Encoded protein: CASSLARGGEQFF.